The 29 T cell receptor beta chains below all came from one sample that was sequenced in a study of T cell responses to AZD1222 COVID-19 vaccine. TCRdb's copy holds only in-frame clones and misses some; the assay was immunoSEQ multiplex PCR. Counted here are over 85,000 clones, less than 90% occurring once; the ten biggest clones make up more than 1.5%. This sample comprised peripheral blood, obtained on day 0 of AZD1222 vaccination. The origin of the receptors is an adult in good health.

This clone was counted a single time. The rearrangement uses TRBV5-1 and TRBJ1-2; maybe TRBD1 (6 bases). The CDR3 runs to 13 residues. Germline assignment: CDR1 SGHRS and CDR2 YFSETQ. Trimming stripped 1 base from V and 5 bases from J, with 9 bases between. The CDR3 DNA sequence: TGCGCCAGCAGCTTGAGGACAGAGTATGGCTACACCTTC. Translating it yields CASSLRTEYGYTF.

This chain's CDR3 is CASTKTETNYGYTF. In DNA, the CDR3 is TGTGCCAGCACTAAGACCGAGACTAACTATGGCTACACCTTC. The V gene is TRBV11-2, the J gene TRBJ1-2; D remains ambiguous. CDR3 length equals 14 residues. Trimming took off 7 bases at V and 0 bases at J, with 12 bases between the two ends. CDR1 SGHAT and CDR2 FQNNGV come from the germline V gene.

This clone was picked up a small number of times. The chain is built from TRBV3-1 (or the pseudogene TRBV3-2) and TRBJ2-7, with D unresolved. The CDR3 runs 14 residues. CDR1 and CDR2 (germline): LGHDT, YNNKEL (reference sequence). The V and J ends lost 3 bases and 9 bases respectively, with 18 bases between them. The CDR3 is CASSQGRGMVLQYF. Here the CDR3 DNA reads TGTGCCAGCAGCCAGGGTCGAGGAATGGTCCTGCAGTACTTC.

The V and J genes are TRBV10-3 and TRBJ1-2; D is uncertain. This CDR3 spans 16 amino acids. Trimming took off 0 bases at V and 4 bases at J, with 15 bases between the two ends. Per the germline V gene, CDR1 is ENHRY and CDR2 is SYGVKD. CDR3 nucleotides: TGTGCCATCAGTGAGTCGGGAGGACGACGCGTCTATGGCTACACCTTC. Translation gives CAISESGGRRVYGYTF.

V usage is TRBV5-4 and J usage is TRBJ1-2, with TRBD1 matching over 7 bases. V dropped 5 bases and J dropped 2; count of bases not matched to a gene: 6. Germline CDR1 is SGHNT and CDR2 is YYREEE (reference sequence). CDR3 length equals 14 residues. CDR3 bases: TGTGCCAGCAGTCTATTACAGGGGAACTATGGCTACACCTTC. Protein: CASSLLQGNYGYTF.

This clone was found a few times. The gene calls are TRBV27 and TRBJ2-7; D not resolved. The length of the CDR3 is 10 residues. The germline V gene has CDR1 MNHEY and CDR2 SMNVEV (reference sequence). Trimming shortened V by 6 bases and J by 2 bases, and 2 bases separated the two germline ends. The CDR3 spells CASSAYEQYF. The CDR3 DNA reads TGTGCCAGCAGCGCCTACGAGCAGTACTTC.

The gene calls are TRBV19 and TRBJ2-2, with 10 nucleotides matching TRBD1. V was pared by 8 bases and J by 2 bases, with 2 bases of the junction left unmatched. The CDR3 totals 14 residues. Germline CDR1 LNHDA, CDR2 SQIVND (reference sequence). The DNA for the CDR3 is TGTGCCAGTGGGGACAGGGGAAACACCGGGGAGCTGTTTTTT. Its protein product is CASGDRGNTGELFF.

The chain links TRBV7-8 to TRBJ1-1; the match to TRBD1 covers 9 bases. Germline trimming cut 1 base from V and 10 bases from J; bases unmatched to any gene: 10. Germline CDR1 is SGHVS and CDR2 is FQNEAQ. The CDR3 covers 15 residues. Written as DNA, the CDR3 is TGTGCCAGCAGCTTAGGGACAGGGGAGCCCCTCCGAGCTTTCTTT. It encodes CASSLGTGEPLRAFF.

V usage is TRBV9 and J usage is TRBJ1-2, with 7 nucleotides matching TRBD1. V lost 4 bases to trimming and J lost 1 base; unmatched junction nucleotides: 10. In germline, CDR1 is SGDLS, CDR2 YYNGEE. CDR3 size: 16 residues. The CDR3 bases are TGTGCCAGCAGCCTGGTGGGGACAGCTAATAACTATGGCTACACCTTC. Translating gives CASSLVGTANNYGYTF. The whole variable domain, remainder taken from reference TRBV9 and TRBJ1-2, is DSGVTQTPKHLITATGQRVTLRCSPRSGDLSVYWYQQSLDQGLQFLIQYYNGEERAKGNILERFSAQQFPDLHSELNLSSLELGDSALYFCASSLVGTANNYGYTFGSGTRLTVV.

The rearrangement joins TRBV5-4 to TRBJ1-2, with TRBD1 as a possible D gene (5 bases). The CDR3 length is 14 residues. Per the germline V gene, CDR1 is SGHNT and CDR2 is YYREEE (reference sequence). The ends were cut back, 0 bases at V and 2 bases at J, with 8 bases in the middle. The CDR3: CASSLVGANYGYTF. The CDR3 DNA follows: TGTGCCAGCAGCTTGGTCGGGGCCAACTATGGCTACACCTTC.

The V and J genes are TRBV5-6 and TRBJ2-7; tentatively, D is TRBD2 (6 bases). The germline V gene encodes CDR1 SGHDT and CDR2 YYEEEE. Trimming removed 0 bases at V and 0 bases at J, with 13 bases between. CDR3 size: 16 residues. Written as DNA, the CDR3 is TGTGCCAGCAGCTTGGAATTAGCGGAGAGCTCCTACGAGCAGTACTTC. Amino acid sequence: CASSLELAESSYEQYF.

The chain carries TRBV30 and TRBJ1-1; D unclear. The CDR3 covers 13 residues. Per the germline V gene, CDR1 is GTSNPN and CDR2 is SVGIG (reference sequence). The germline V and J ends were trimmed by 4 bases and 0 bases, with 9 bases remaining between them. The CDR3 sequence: CAWIGQVNTEAFF. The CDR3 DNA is TGTGCCTGGATCGGTCAGGTGAACACTGAAGCTTTCTTT.

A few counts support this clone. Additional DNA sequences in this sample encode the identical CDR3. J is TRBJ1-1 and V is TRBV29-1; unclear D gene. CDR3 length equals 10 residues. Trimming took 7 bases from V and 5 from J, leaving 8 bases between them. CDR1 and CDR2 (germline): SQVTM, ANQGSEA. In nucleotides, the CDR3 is TGCAGCGCAGGACGGACTGAAGCTTTCTTT. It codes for CSAGRTEAFF.

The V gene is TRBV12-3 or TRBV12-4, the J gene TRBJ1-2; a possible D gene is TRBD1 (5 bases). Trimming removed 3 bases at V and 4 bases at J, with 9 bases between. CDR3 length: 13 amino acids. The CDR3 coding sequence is TGTGCCAGCAGTTTTGACAGCTTCTATGGCTACACCTTC. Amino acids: CASSFDSFYGYTF.

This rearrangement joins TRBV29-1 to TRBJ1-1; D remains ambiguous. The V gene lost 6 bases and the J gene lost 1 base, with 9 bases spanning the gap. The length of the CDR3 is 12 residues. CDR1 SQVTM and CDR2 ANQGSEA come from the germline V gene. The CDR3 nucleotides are TGCAGCGTCCCCAGCGGGAACACTGAAGCTTTCTTT. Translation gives CSVPSGNTEAFF.

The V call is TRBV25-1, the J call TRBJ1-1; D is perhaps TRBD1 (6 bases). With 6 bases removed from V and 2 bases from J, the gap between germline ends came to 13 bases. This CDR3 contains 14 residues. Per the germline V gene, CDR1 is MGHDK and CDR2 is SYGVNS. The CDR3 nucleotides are TGTGCCAGCAGGGGAGGGACAAGTAACACTGAAGCTTTCTTT. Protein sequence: CASRGGTSNTEAFF.

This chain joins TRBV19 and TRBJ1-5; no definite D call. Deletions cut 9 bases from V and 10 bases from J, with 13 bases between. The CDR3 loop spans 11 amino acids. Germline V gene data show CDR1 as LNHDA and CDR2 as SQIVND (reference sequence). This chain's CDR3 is CARRGSGPQHF. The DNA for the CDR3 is TGTGCCAGGCGCGGCAGCGGCCCCCAGCATTTT.

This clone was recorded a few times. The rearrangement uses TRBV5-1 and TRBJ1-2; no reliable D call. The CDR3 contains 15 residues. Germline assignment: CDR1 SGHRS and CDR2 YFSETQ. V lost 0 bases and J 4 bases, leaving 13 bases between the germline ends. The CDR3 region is CASSLAMAVTYGYTF. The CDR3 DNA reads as TGCGCCAGCAGCTTGGCCATGGCAGTAACCTATGGCTACACCTTC.

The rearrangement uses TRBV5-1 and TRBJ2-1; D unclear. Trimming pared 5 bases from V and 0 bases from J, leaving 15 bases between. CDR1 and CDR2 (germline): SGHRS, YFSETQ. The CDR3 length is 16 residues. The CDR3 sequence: CASRPPWTVSYNEQFF. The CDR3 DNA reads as TGCGCCAGCAGACCTCCTTGGACCGTCTCCTACAATGAGCAGTTCTTC.

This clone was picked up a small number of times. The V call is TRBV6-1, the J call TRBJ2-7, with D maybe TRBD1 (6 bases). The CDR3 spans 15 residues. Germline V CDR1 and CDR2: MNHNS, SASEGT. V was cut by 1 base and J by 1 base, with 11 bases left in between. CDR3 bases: TGTGCCAGCAGTGAAGTCGACAGGCTATCCTACGAGCAGTACTTC. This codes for CASSEVDRLSYEQYF.

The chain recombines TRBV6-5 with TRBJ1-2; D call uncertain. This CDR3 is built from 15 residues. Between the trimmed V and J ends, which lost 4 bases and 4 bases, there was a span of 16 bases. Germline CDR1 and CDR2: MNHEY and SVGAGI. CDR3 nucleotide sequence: TGTGCCAGCAGTTCCCCTTACTATGGGGTCTATGGCTACACCTTC. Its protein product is CASSSPYYGVYGYTF.

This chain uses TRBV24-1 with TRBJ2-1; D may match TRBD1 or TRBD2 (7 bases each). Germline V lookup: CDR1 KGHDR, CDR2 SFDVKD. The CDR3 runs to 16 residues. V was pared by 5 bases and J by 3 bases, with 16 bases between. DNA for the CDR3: TGTGCCACCAGTGGGAGCGGGGCAGGGGGCTACAATGAGCAGTTCTTC. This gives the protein CATSGSGAGGYNEQFF.

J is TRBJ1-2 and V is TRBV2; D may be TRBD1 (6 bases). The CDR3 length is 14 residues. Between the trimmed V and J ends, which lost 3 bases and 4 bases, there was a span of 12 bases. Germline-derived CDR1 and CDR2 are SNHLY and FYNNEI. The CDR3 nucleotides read TGTGCCAGCAGTGACGGGGGCAAGCTCTATGGCTACACCTTC. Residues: CASSDGGKLYGYTF.

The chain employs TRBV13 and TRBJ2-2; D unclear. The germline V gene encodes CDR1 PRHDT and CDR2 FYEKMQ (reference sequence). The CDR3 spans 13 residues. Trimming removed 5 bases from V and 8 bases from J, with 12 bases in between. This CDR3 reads CASSPPSGGELFF. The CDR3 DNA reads TGTGCCAGCAGCCCCCCGTCTGGGGGGGAGCTGTTTTTT.

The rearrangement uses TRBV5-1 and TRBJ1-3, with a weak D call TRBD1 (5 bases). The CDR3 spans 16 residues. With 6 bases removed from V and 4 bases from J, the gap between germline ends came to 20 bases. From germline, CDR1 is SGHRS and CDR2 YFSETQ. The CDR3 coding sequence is TGCGCCAGCACCCCCGCGGGGCCAGGGTTAGGAAACACCATATATTTT. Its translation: CASTPAGPGLGNTIYF.

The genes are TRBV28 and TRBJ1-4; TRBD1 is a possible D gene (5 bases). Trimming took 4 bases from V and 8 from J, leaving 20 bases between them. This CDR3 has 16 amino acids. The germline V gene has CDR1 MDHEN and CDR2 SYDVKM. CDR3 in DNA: TGTGCCAGCAGTTCTCGGGTCGTGGGGCTCGGCGAAAAACTGTTTTTT. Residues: CASSSRVVGLGEKLFF.

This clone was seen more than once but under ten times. CDR3 sequence (DNA): TGTGCCAGCGCCCTAAGTCCCACCGGGGAAAAACTGTTTTTT. Encoded protein: CASALSPTGEKLFF. The J gene is TRBJ1-4, the V gene TRBV6-5, with D unclear. Trimming left V 8 bases short and J 8 bases short, with 18 bases between. Per the germline V gene, CDR1 is MNHEY and CDR2 is SVGAGI. CDR3 length: 14 residues.

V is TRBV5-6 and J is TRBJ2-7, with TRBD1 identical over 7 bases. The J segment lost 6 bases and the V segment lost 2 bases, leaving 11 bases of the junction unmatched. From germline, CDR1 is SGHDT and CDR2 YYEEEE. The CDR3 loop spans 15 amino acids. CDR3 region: CASSLKQGILSEQYF. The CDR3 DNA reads TGTGCCAGCAGCTTAAAACAGGGGATTCTGTCCGAGCAGTACTTC.

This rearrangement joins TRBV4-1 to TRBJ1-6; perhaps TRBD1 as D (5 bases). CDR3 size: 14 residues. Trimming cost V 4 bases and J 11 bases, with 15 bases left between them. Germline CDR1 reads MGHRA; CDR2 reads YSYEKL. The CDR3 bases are TGCGCCAGCAGCCCGGGGGAGGGAGGAGCACCCCTCCACTTT. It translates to CASSPGEGGAPLHF.